The 32 T cell receptor beta chains below come from one sample, sequenced in a study of blood T cell repertoires in COVID-19. TCRdb's table, derived via immunoSEQ multiplex PCR, lists solely in-frame clones and lacks some. The sample lists tens of thousands of clones, approximately 83% occurring once. The specimen was peripheral blood. The receptors derive from a human donor in a cohort sampled during active COVID-19.

The rearrangement joins TRBV5-4 to TRBJ1-2, with a tentative D call TRBD1 (6 bases). Germline V CDR1 and CDR2: SGHNT, YYREEE (reference sequence). The CDR3 contains 12 residues. Trimming removed 2 bases from V and 8 bases from J, with 10 bases in between. The CDR3 loop reads CASSFEGEGYTF. In nucleotides, the CDR3 is TGTGCCAGCAGCTTTGAGGGGGAAGGCTACACCTTC. The full variable domain, its missing parts supplied by reference TRBV5-4 and TRBJ1-2, is ETGVTQSPTHLIKTRGQQVTLRCSSQSGHNTVSWYQQALGQGPQFIFQYYREEENGRGNFPPRFSGLQFPNYSSELNVNALELDDSALYLCASSFEGEGYTFGSGTRLTVV.

This chain links TRBV14 with TRBJ1-1, with D perhaps matching TRBD1 (5 bases). With 1 base removed from V and 5 bases from J, the gap between germline ends came to 14 bases. The CDR3 has 15 amino acids. In germline, CDR1 is SGHDN, CDR2 FVKESK. The CDR3 DNA follows: TGTGCCAGCAGCCAAGTACGGGGGGGAGGGACTGAAGCTTTCTTT. Protein: CASSQVRGGGTEAFF.

The J gene is TRBJ2-5, the V gene TRBV7-6, with 16 bases that match TRBD2. CDR1 is SGHVS and CDR2 is FNYEAQ in the germline V gene. The CDR3 has 16 residues. The V and J ends lost 5 bases and 4 bases, in that order; junction bases with no gene match: 4. DNA for the CDR3: TGTGCCAGCAGCGCGGGACTAGCGGGAGGGCCAGAGACCCAGTACTTC. This encodes CASSAGLAGGPETQYF.

The rearrangement links TRBV28 to TRBJ2-5; 8 nucleotides align to TRBD2. The CDR3 consists of 15 residues. Germline CDR1 reads MDHEN; CDR2 reads SYDVKM. Trimming cost V 5 bases and J 5 bases; bases outside gene matches: 10. The DNA for the CDR3 is TGTGCCAGCAGTGTTCGCGGGACTAGTGACGAGACCCAGTACTTC. Its protein is CASSVRGTSDETQYF.

CDR3: CASSISHWAGAGYTF. The CDR3 DNA sequence: TGTGCCAGTAGTATCTCCCATTGGGCAGGGGCTGGCTACACCTTC. The rearrangement uses TRBV19 and TRBJ1-2; D possibly corresponds to TRBD1 (6 bases). V lost 3 bases, J lost 7 bases, and 18 bases lay in between. CDR3 length: 15 amino acids. Germline assignment: CDR1 LNHDA and CDR2 SQIVND (reference sequence).

In its sample, this clone was seen once. The chain links TRBV9 to TRBJ1-3, with D perhaps TRBD1 (6 bases). This CDR3 region has 17 residues. The germline CDR1 and CDR2 sequences are SGDLS and YYNGEE. Trimming stripped 3 bases from V and 0 bases from J, with 16 bases between. The CDR3 here is CASSAVGGQNSGNTIYF. The CDR3 nucleotides are TGTGCCAGCAGCGCGGTGGGGGGGCAGAACTCTGGAAACACCATATATTTT.

The V and J genes are TRBV2 and TRBJ2-3; D is perhaps TRBD2 (6 bases). Looked up from germline, CDR1 is SNHLY and CDR2 is FYNNEI. V lost 2 bases and J 5 bases, leaving 17 bases between the germline ends. The CDR3 runs to 16 residues. DNA of the CDR3: TGTGCCAGCAGTGAACCGGAGGGAAGGGTGGGAGATACGCAGTATTTT. It is translated as CASSEPEGRVGDTQYF.

The V and J genes are TRBV28 and TRBJ2-6; D not certain. Trimming shortened V by 6 bases and J by 4 bases, and 13 bases separated the two germline ends. CDR1 is MDHEN and CDR2 is SYDVKM in the germline V gene. There are 15 residues in the CDR3. CDR3 DNA sequence: TGTGCCAGCAGCGCGAGCAGGTTAGGGGCCAACGTCCTGACTTTC. Protein: CASSASRLGANVLTF.

The chain links TRBV15 to TRBJ1-2; 9 bases align to TRBD1. Germline V gene data show CDR1 as LNHNV and CDR2 as YYDKDF (reference sequence). The CDR3 runs to 15 residues. J was trimmed by 3 bases and V by 5 bases; bases with no gene match: 7. The CDR3 nucleotides are TGTGCCACCAGCGGACCGGGACAGGGCCACTATGGCTACACCTTC. Its translation: CATSGPGQGHYGYTF.

This clone has only one observation. This chain joins TRBV27 and TRBJ2-5; 9 bases match TRBD1. The CDR3 totals 13 residues. From germline, CDR1 is MNHEY and CDR2 SMNVEV (reference sequence). V was clipped by 6 bases and J by 5 bases; unmatched bases: 4. CDR3 amino acids: CASRTGGAETQYF. The CDR3 region has the DNA TGTGCCAGCAGAACAGGGGGCGCGGAGACCCAGTACTTC.

This clone was detected only a few times. The chain couples TRBV24-1 to TRBJ2-1, with 10 bases aligning to TRBD1. Germline V lookup: CDR1 KGHDR, CDR2 SFDVKD. The CDR3 covers 16 residues. The ends lost 4 bases at V and 2 bases at J; junction bases unmatched: 4. CDR3 DNA: TGTGCCACCAGTGACTCCGGGACAGGGGCCTACAATGAGCAGTTCTTC. This sequence encodes CATSDSGTGAYNEQFF.

This clone was seen only once. This chain links TRBV30 with TRBJ2-7, with 9 bases aligning to TRBD2. Trimming cost V 5 bases and J 6 bases; bases outside gene matches: 8. Per germline, CDR1 GTSNPN and CDR2 SVGIG (reference sequence). The CDR3 runs to 13 residues. The CDR3 here is CAWDPARGGEQYF. CDR3 bases: TGTGCCTGGGACCCCGCGCGGGGGGGCGAGCAGTACTTC.

CDR3 residues: CASSPRRQRGYNEQFF. The CDR3, as DNA: TGTGCCAGCAGCCCCCGGCGGCAGCGGGGCTACAATGAGCAGTTCTTC. This chain joins TRBV28 and TRBJ2-1, with 7 bases lining up with TRBD2. Unmatched junction bases numbered 11, after V lost 6 bases and J lost 3 bases. CDR1 is MDHEN and CDR2 is SYDVKM in the germline V gene. CDR3 size: 16 residues. The whole variable domain, remainder taken from reference TRBV28 and TRBJ2-1, is DVKVTQSSRYLVKRTGEKVFLECVQDMDHENMFWYRQDPGLGLRLIYFSYDVKMKEKGDIPEGYSVSREKKERFSLILESASTNQTSMYLCASSPRRQRGYNEQFFGPGTRLTVL.

The V and J genes are TRBV10-2 and TRBJ2-5, with TRBD2 as a possible D gene (7 bases). In germline, CDR1 is WSHSY, CDR2 SAAADI. Trimming left V 6 bases short and J 5 bases short, with 16 bases between. This CDR3 region has 14 residues. The CDR3 region has the DNA TGCGCCAGCAGCGGAGGAGGGGGGGGTGAGACCCAGTACTTC. Its protein product is CASSGGGGGETQYF.

The chain is built from TRBV6-1 and TRBJ2-7; TRBD1 matches at 9 bases. The CDR3 sequence is 15 residues long. CDR1 is MNHNS and CDR2 is SASEGT in the germline V gene. Losses at the gene ends were 2 bases for V and 0 bases for J; bases not matched to a gene: 2. CDR3 nucleotide sequence: TGTGCCAGCAGTGAACAGGGACAGGGCTCCTACGAGCAGTACTTC. Translating it yields CASSEQGQGSYEQYF.

The rearrangement links TRBV19 to TRBJ1-2; D possibly corresponds to TRBD1 (5 bases). The CDR3 length is 11 residues. V was shortened by 8 bases and J by 7 bases, with 11 bases between the two germline ends. Germline V gives CDR1 LNHDA, CDR2 SQIVND (reference sequence). CDR3: CASRGRVGYTF. In DNA form, the CDR3 reads TGTGCCAGTCGAGGCAGGGTTGGCTACACCTTC.

This clone was detected only a few times. The chain uses TRBV5-1 and TRBJ2-7, with 7 bases fitting TRBD2. The junction had 6 bases not matched to a gene; V was cut back by 7 bases and J by 2 bases. This CDR3 has 13 amino acids. Germline CDR1 reads SGHRS; CDR2 reads YFSETQ. The CDR3 sequence is CASGRDFPYEQYF. The CDR3 DNA follows: TGCGCCAGCGGGAGGGACTTCCCCTACGAGCAGTACTTC.

The chain uses TRBV19 and TRBJ1-4; 7 bases align to TRBD1. The J segment lost 4 bases and the V segment lost 1 base, leaving 6 bases of the junction unmatched. The CDR3 sequence is 16 residues long. Per the germline V gene, CDR1 is LNHDA and CDR2 is SQIVND (reference sequence). CDR3 amino acids: CASSIATGAGNEKLFF. The DNA for the CDR3 is TGTGCCAGTAGTATAGCAACAGGGGCCGGTAATGAAAAACTGTTTTTT.

This clone was seen a few times. The rearrangement joins TRBV24-1 to TRBJ2-1; 8 bases match TRBD2. Trimming took 5 bases from V and 7 from J; bases not matched to a gene: 12. This CDR3 has 16 amino acids. Germline CDR1 reads KGHDR; CDR2 reads SFDVKD. In nucleotides, the CDR3 is TGTGCCACCAGTGGCCATCGAGCGGGAGAAAGAAATGAGCAGTTCTTC. Encoded protein: CATSGHRAGERNEQFF.

The gene calls are TRBV28 and TRBJ2-7, with a tentative D call TRBD2 (6 bases). The CDR3 contains 15 residues. Germline CDR1 MDHEN, CDR2 SYDVKM. Trimming pared 3 bases from V and 1 base from J, leaving 13 bases between. CDR3 sequence: CASSFPTGTSYEQYF. The CDR3 bases are TGTGCCAGCAGTTTTCCCACGGGGACTTCCTACGAGCAGTACTTC.

J is TRBJ2-7 and V is TRBV5-1; 9 bases fit TRBD1. CDR1 is SGHRS, CDR2 YFSETQ, per germline. Germline trimming cut 3 bases from V and 5 bases from J; bases unmatched to any gene: 6. The CDR3 sequence is 14 residues long. CDR3 sequence reads: CASSSGQGRNEQYF. CDR3 nucleotides: TGCGCCAGCAGCTCCGGACAGGGGAGGAACGAGCAGTACTTC.

The CDR3 bases are TGTGCCAGCAGCTTAAGTGGCAGGGCGGTAACAGATACGCAGTATTTT. It is translated as CASSLSGRAVTDTQYF. The chain is built from TRBV11-1 and TRBJ2-3; possibly TRBD1 for D (5 bases). The CDR3 has 16 residues. Per the germline V gene, CDR1 is SGHAT and CDR2 is FQDESV (reference sequence). Trimming pared 2 bases from V and 3 bases from J, leaving 15 bases between.

V gene TRBV28 combines with J gene TRBJ2-2; D uncertain. The germline gives CDR1 MDHEN, CDR2 SYDVKM. This CDR3 has 18 residues. Trimming removed 5 bases from V and 1 base from J, with 20 bases in between. Written as DNA, the CDR3 is TGTGCCAGCAGTCCCAGTTCCTTACGCGGTGAGAACACCGGGGAGCTGTTTTTT. Protein: CASSPSSLRGENTGELFF.

The chain combines TRBV4-1 with TRBJ2-5; TRBD2 matches at 10 bases. With 3 bases clipped from V and 4 bases from J, the junction kept 2 bases outside the gene matches. There are 14 residues in the CDR3. Germline lookup yields CDR1 MGHRA and CDR2 YSYEKL. DNA for the CDR3: TGCGCCAGCAGCCAGCCTAGCGGGGGAGAGACCCAGTACTTC. Translating it yields CASSQPSGGETQYF.

This chain joins TRBV19 and TRBJ2-3; perhaps TRBD2 as D (6 bases). Deletions cut 7 bases from V and 2 bases from J, with 13 bases between. This CDR3 comprises 14 residues. Germline V gene data show CDR1 as LNHDA and CDR2 as SQIVND (reference sequence). The CDR3 loop reads CASTLGLFTDTQYF. CDR3 DNA sequence: TGTGCCAGTACCCTGGGACTTTTCACAGATACGCAGTATTTT. The full variable domain, rest sourced from reference TRBV19 and TRBJ2-3, is DGGITQSPKYLFRKEGQNVTLSCEQNLNHDAMYWYRQDPGQGLRLIYYSQIVNDFQKGDIAEGYSVSREKKESFPLTVTSAQKNPTAFYLCASTLGLFTDTQYFGPGTRLTVL.

The genes are TRBV24-1 and TRBJ2-5, with 9 bases fitting TRBD1. Germline CDR1 is KGHDR and CDR2 is SFDVKD. Trimming cost V 5 bases and J 5 bases; bases outside gene matches: 5. The CDR3 runs to 14 residues. The CDR3 region is CATSGHRGPETQYF. The CDR3 coding sequence is TGTGCCACCAGTGGGCACAGGGGGCCGGAGACCCAGTACTTC.

The rearrangement links TRBV2 to TRBJ2-3; 10 nucleotides align to TRBD2. Germline trimming cut 3 bases from V and 3 bases from J; bases unmatched to any gene: 9. Germline values: CDR1 SNHLY, CDR2 FYNNEI. The CDR3 has 17 amino acids. CDR3 amino acids: CASSELASGGFTDTQYF. The CDR3 DNA reads as TGTGCCAGCAGTGAGTTGGCTAGCGGGGGTTTTACAGATACGCAGTATTTT.

The chain is built from TRBV3-1 (or the pseudogene TRBV3-2) and TRBJ2-3; 10 nucleotides align to TRBD2. CDR1 is LGHDT, CDR2 YNNKEL, per germline (reference sequence). The ends lost 3 bases at V and 1 base at J; junction bases unmatched: 10. The CDR3 is made up of 18 amino acids. CDR3 in DNA: TGTGCCAGCAGCCAGGCAAGCGGGGGGGCCAAAGGCACAGATACGCAGTATTTT. Translating gives CASSQASGGAKGTDTQYF.

V usage is TRBV3-1 (or the pseudogene TRBV3-2) and J usage is TRBJ2-5; TRBD2 might be the D (5 bases). Germline CDR1 LGHDT, CDR2 YNNKEL (reference sequence). The V and J ends lost 0 bases and 5 bases respectively, with 22 bases between them. CDR3 length: 18 amino acids. The chain's CDR3 is CASSQDFGEARLGETQYF. The CDR3 bases are TGTGCCAGCAGCCAAGATTTCGGGGAAGCGAGGTTGGGGGAGACCCAGTACTTC.

V and J are TRBV6-5 and TRBJ1-5, with 10 nucleotides matching TRBD1. The CDR3 is 15 residues long. Losses at the gene ends were 7 bases for V and 3 bases for J; bases not matched to a gene: 6. CDR1 MNHEY and CDR2 SVGAGI come from the germline V gene. CDR3 DNA: TGTGCCAGCAATCCGGGACAGGGGATCAATCAGCCCCAGCATTTT. Protein sequence: CASNPGQGINQPQHF.

The genes are TRBV2 and TRBJ2-3; no definite D call. CDR3 length: 11 amino acids. Germline lookup yields CDR1 SNHLY and CDR2 FYNNEI. Trimming pared 5 bases from V and 7 bases from J, leaving 7 bases between. The CDR3 nucleotides are TGTGCCAGCAGTTCTAGGAATACGCAGTATTTT. Amino acids: CASSSRNTQYF.

The V and J genes are TRBV4-2 and TRBJ2-1; TRBD2 agrees at 11 bases. The CDR3 consists of 16 residues. Germline CDR1 and CDR2: LGHNA and YNFKEQ. Unmatched junction bases numbered 3, after V lost 3 bases and J lost 2 bases. The CDR3 DNA reads as TGTGCCAGCAGCCAGCCGGGACTAGCGGCCTACAATGAGCAGTTCTTC. Translated: CASSQPGLAAYNEQFF.